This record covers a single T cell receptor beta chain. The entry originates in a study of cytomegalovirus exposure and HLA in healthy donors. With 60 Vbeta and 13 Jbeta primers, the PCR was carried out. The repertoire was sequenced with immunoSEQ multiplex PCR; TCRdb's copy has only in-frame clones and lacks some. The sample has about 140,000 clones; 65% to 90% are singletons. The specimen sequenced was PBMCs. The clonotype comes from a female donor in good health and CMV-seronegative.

CDR3 DNA sequence: TGTGCCAGTAGTGGGGGCCCCCGTCAGGAAAAACTGTTTTTT. The encoded protein is CASSGGPRQEKLFF. This chain joins TRBV19 and TRBJ1-4; TRBD1 might be the D (6 bases). Trimming removed 5 bases at V and 8 bases at J, with 15 bases between. From germline, CDR1 is LNHDA and CDR2 SQIVND (reference sequence). The CDR3 totals 14 residues. The variable domain in full, with the rest retrieved from reference TRBV19 and TRBJ1-4, is DGGITQSPKYLFRKEGQNVTLSCEQNLNHDAMYWYRQDPGQGLRLIYYSQIVNDFQKGDIAEGYSVSREKKESFPLTVTSAQKNPTAFYLCASSGGPRQEKLFFGSGTQLSVL.